Following are 32 T cell receptor beta chains from one sample sequenced in a study of blood T cell repertoires in COVID-19. Libraries were prepared by immunoSEQ multiplex PCR; TCRdb keeps only in-frame clonotypes and omits some of them. Of tens of thousands of clones in the sample, around 80% were seen once. Material: peripheral blood. The origin of the receptors is a man between 65 and 85 years old with acute or convalescent COVID-19.

The chain couples TRBV20-1 to TRBJ2-1; D perhaps matches TRBD2 (6 bases). This CDR3 has 15 residues. Trimming took 3 bases from V and 4 from J, leaving 16 bases between them. Germline V lookup: CDR1 DFQATT, CDR2 SNEGSKA (reference sequence). CDR3 coding DNA: TGCAGTGCTAGTTCCCGGGACTCTGGGTACAATGAGCAGTTCTTC. Encoded protein: CSASSRDSGYNEQFF.

V usage is TRBV30 and J usage is TRBJ2-7; possibly TRBD2 for D (6 bases). Germline values: CDR1 GTSNPN, CDR2 SVGIG (reference sequence). The V gene lost 2 bases and the J gene lost 4 bases, with 15 bases spanning the gap. The CDR3 runs 14 residues. This CDR3 is CAWSNGGVSYEQYF. As DNA, the CDR3 is TGTGCCTGGAGTAACGGAGGGGTCTCATACGAGCAGTACTTC.

V gene TRBV7-2 combines with J gene TRBJ1-1; 10 bases are a match to TRBD1. This CDR3 spans 13 amino acids. Germline CDR1 and CDR2: SGHTA and FQGNSA. V dropped 6 bases and J dropped 3; count of bases not matched to a gene: 1. The CDR3 region is CASSGTGDTEAFF. CDR3 nucleotides: TGTGCCAGCAGTGGGACAGGGGACACTGAAGCTTTCTTT.

The V gene is TRBV27, the J gene TRBJ1-5; 7 positions match TRBD1. The CDR3 loop spans 15 amino acids. With V trimmed by 0 bases and J by 4 bases, 3 bases remained unmatched. Germline values: CDR1 MNHEY, CDR2 SMNVEV (reference sequence). The CDR3 sequence is CASSLSGTANQPQHF. CDR3 nucleotide sequence: TGTGCCAGCAGTTTATCGGGGACAGCTAATCAGCCCCAGCATTTT.

The chain is built from TRBV11-2 and TRBJ2-7; the D gene is possibly TRBD1 (6 bases). Germline loops: CDR1 SGHAT, CDR2 FQNNGV. This CDR3 is built from 14 residues. Trimming left V 2 bases short and J 4 bases short, with 12 bases between. This CDR3 reads CASSLTAGTYEQYF. The CDR3 DNA reads TGTGCCAGCAGCTTAACCGCAGGGACATACGAGCAGTACTTC.

The chain is built from TRBV28 and TRBJ1-5, with D possibly matching TRBD1 (6 bases). V lost 5 bases and J 1 base, leaving 9 bases between the germline ends. CDR3 length: 14 residues. Looked up from germline, CDR1 is MDHEN and CDR2 is SYDVKM. CDR3 sequence reads: CASSRQGSNQPQHF. The CDR3 region has the DNA TGTGCCAGCAGTCGCCAGGGGAGCAATCAGCCCCAGCATTTT.

V usage is TRBV7-2 and J usage is TRBJ1-1; D is unclear. This CDR3 is built from 12 residues. Germline lookup yields CDR1 SGHTA and CDR2 FQGNSA. V lost 0 bases and J 5 bases, leaving 4 bases between the germline ends. CDR3 region: CASSLAGTEAFF. CDR3 DNA: TGTGCCAGCAGCTTAGCCGGGACTGAAGCTTTCTTT.

This clone has only a few counts. V is TRBV14 and J is TRBJ1-6; possible D gene TRBD1, 6 bases. Trimming cost V 4 bases and J 10 bases, with 14 bases left between them. The CDR3 runs to 14 residues. CDR1 and CDR2 (germline): SGHDN, FVKESK. The CDR3 nucleotides are TGTGCCAGCAGCCGAGGAGGGGGGGGATCACCCCTCCACTTT. Amino acid sequence: CASSRGGGGSPLHF.

This clone was seen only once. The chain combines TRBV13 with TRBJ2-3; 11 nucleotides line up with TRBD1. The V segment lost 1 base and the J segment 1 base; nucleotides outside the gene matches: 7. This CDR3 region has 18 residues. The germline V gene encodes CDR1 PRHDT and CDR2 FYEKMQ (reference sequence). CDR3 sequence reads: CASSLEDRGHDGTDTQYF. The CDR3 nucleotides are TGTGCCAGCAGCTTAGAGGACAGGGGGCACGATGGCACAGATACGCAGTATTTT.

The V and J genes are TRBV19 and TRBJ2-7; the match to TRBD1 covers 11 bases. The V gene's germline CDR1 is LNHDA and CDR2 SQIVND (reference sequence). The CDR3 length is 14 residues. The V segment lost 5 bases and the J segment 3 bases; nucleotides outside the gene matches: 3. The CDR3 spells CASSSGTGGYEQYF. CDR3 nucleotide sequence: TGTGCCAGTAGTTCAGGGACAGGGGGCTACGAGCAGTACTTC. The full variable domain, in which reference TRBV19 and TRBJ2-7 provide the parts outside the CDR3, is DGGITQSPKYLFRKEGQNVTLSCEQNLNHDAMYWYRQDPGQGLRLIYYSQIVNDFQKGDIAEGYSVSREKKESFPLTVTSAQKNPTAFYLCASSSGTGGYEQYFGPGTRLTVT.

This chain joins TRBV10-3 and TRBJ1-5; 9 bases agree with TRBD1. The germline V gene encodes CDR1 ENHRY and CDR2 SYGVKD. V lost 3 bases, J lost 4 bases, and 13 bases stayed unmatched. The CDR3 covers 18 residues. Here the CDR3 reads CAISDRISRQGENQPQHF. The CDR3 coding sequence is TGTGCCATCAGTGATCGAATATCAAGACAGGGGGAAAATCAGCCCCAGCATTTT.

V is TRBV5-1 and J is TRBJ2-5; 11 bases map to TRBD2. Unmatched junction bases numbered 10, after V lost 4 bases and J lost 2 bases. Germline CDR1 and CDR2: SGHRS and YFSETQ. The CDR3 has 17 amino acids. The CDR3 spells CASSMPLAGGLQETQYF. The CDR3 DNA follows: TGCGCCAGCAGCATGCCGCTAGCGGGGGGACTACAAGAGACCCAGTACTTC.

The rearrangement joins TRBV30 to TRBJ1-5, with 8 bases fitting TRBD1. From germline, CDR1 is GTSNPN and CDR2 SVGIG (reference sequence). The CDR3 runs to 14 residues. With V trimmed by 2 bases and J by 5 bases, 5 bases remained unmatched. CDR3 nucleotide sequence: TGTGCCTGGAGTACTACACAGGGGGATCAGCCCCAGCATTTT. Protein product: CAWSTTQGDQPQHF.

The rearrangement links TRBV7-9 to TRBJ1-1, with D tentatively TRBD1 (6 bases). The V end was cut by 1 base, the J end by 11 bases, with 14 bases between. This CDR3 is built from 13 residues. Germline V lookup: CDR1 SEHNR, CDR2 FQNEAQ (reference sequence). CDR3 in DNA: TGTGCCAGCAGCTTAGGACAGGCGAAGGATGCTTTCTTT. It codes for CASSLGQAKDAFF. The full variable domain, with the rest looked up from reference TRBV7-9 and TRBJ1-1, is DTGVSQNPRHKITKRGQNVTFRCDPISEHNRLYWYRQTLGQGPEFLTYFQNEAQLEKSRLLSDRFSAERPKGSFSTLEIQRTEQGDSAMYLCASSLGQAKDAFFGQGTRLTVV.

The CDR3 protein is CASSPGTSLGELFF. The CDR3 bases are TGTGCCAGCAGCCCCGGGACTAGCCTCGGGGAGCTGTTTTTT. The rearrangement uses TRBV7-9 and TRBJ2-2; 9 nucleotides line up with TRBD2. Trimming cost V 5 bases and J 7 bases; bases outside gene matches: 5. Looked up from germline, CDR1 is SEHNR and CDR2 is FQNEAQ (reference sequence). There are 14 residues in the CDR3.

The chain carries TRBV3-1 (or the pseudogene TRBV3-2) and TRBJ2-3; D perhaps matches TRBD2 (5 bases). Germline CDR1 is LGHDT and CDR2 is YNNKEL (reference sequence). The V and J ends lost 2 bases and 2 bases respectively, with 14 bases between them. The CDR3 is made up of 16 amino acids. The CDR3 DNA is TGTGCCAGCAGCCAAAAACGCGGGTCCTACACAGATACGCAGTATTTT. Amino acid sequence: CASSQKRGSYTDTQYF.

The chain couples TRBV9 to TRBJ2-7; D possibly corresponds to TRBD1 (5 bases). Germline CDR1 SGDLS, CDR2 YYNGEE. This CDR3 is built from 15 residues. Deletions cut 0 bases from V and 2 bases from J, with 12 bases between. The DNA for the CDR3 is TGTGCCAGCAGCGTAGGAACCACAGGAGCCTACGAGCAGTACTTC. Translation: CASSVGTTGAYEQYF.

This chain links TRBV2 with TRBJ2-1; 11 positions agree with TRBD2. Germline trimming cut 6 bases from V and 6 bases from J; bases unmatched to any gene: 10. The CDR3 consists of 16 residues. Germline-derived CDR1 and CDR2 are SNHLY and FYNNEI. Here the CDR3 reads CASRDPGTSGINEQFF. CDR3 coding DNA: TGTGCCAGCAGGGACCCCGGGACTAGCGGTATCAATGAGCAGTTCTTC.

In this sample, this clone turned up a few times. V gene TRBV3-1 (or the pseudogene TRBV3-2) combines with J gene TRBJ2-2, with D hard to call. This CDR3 region has 15 residues. Germline CDR1 reads LGHDT; CDR2 reads YNNKEL (reference sequence). Deletions cut 7 bases from V and 5 bases from J, with 17 bases between. CDR3 sequence: CASTSSSPPTGELFF. The DNA for the CDR3 is TGTGCCAGCACATCGAGTAGCCCCCCAACCGGGGAGCTGTTTTTT.

The chain employs TRBV6-5 and TRBJ1-6, with TRBD1 as a possible D gene (5 bases). The CDR3 runs 15 residues. V was cut by 8 bases and J by 6 bases, with 17 bases left in between. The germline V gene has CDR1 MNHEY and CDR2 SVGAGI. CDR3 nucleotides: TGTGCCAGCTGGCCGGGTACAGGATTTAATTCACCCCTCCACTTT. It yields the protein CASWPGTGFNSPLHF.

CDR3 bases: TGTGCCAGCAGTCCCCGGGGAAACTATGGCTACACCTTC. Translating gives CASSPRGNYGYTF. The chain couples TRBV28 to TRBJ1-2, with D hard to call. This CDR3 is 13 amino acids long. The germline V and J ends were trimmed by 5 bases and 2 bases, with 9 bases remaining between them. Germline CDR1 and CDR2: MDHEN and SYDVKM.

The chain recombines TRBV4-1 with TRBJ2-3; a weak D match, TRBD2 (6 bases). CDR1 and CDR2 from the germline V gene are MGHRA and YSYEKL. Trimming removed 0 bases from V and 1 base from J, with 8 bases in between. This CDR3 contains 15 residues. This CDR3 is CASSQESSGTDTQYF. The CDR3 DNA reads as TGCGCCAGCAGCCAAGAGTCTAGCGGCACAGATACGCAGTATTTT.

This clone was recorded once. The chain carries TRBV10-2 and TRBJ2-7; D is unresolved. CDR3 size: 12 residues. Germline V lookup: CDR1 WSHSY, CDR2 SAAADI. V was pared by 6 bases and J by 4 bases, with 10 bases between. CDR3 sequence (DNA): TGCGCCAGCAGCTTAGAGTCTTACGAGCAGTACTTC. Amino acids: CASSLESYEQYF.

The chain is built from TRBV11-2 and TRBJ1-2, with D possibly TRBD1 on 6 matching bases. The CDR3 is 14 amino acids. CDR1 is SGHAT, CDR2 FQNNGV, per germline. Trimming took 0 bases from V and 6 from J, leaving 11 bases between them. The CDR3 spells CASSLEAGDDGYTF. The CDR3 DNA reads as TGTGCCAGCAGCTTAGAGGCAGGGGATGATGGCTACACCTTC.

This chain uses TRBV30 with TRBJ1-2; TRBD1 matches 10 bases. This CDR3 contains 14 residues. The J segment lost 6 bases and the V segment lost 0 bases, leaving 4 bases of the junction unmatched. Looked up from germline, CDR1 is GTSNPN and CDR2 is SVGIG (reference sequence). CDR3 sequence (DNA): TGTGCCTGGAGTGTACCCGGGACAGGGGATGGCTACACCTTC. This translates into CAWSVPGTGDGYTF.

This chain uses TRBV7-2 with TRBJ1-2, with 7 bases lining up with TRBD1. V lost 3 bases to trimming and J lost 5 bases; unmatched junction nucleotides: 12. The germline gives CDR1 SGHTA, CDR2 FQGNSA. There are 16 residues in the CDR3. In DNA form, the CDR3 reads TGTGCCAGCAGCTTCAGAGCGAAGACAGGGCTTTATGGCTACACCTTC. This gives the protein CASSFRAKTGLYGYTF.

The rearrangement joins TRBV3-1 (or the pseudogene TRBV3-2) to TRBJ2-1, with 9 bases fitting TRBD2. The CDR3 contains 16 residues. Germline V CDR1 and CDR2: LGHDT, YNNKEL (reference sequence). V dropped 3 bases and J dropped 6; count of bases not matched to a gene: 9. The CDR3 nucleotides read TGTGCCAGCAGCCAGTATGAGGCTAGCGGGATCAATGAGCAGTTCTTC. Its translation is CASSQYEASGINEQFF.

The J gene is TRBJ2-6, the V gene TRBV27, with D perhaps TRBD1 (6 bases). The CDR3 has 18 residues. V lost 1 base and J lost 0, with 13 bases in between. Germline V gives CDR1 MNHEY, CDR2 SMNVEV (reference sequence). CDR3 residues: CASSLWGPTSSGANVLTF. The CDR3 DNA reads TGTGCCAGCAGTTTATGGGGGCCCACCTCCTCTGGGGCCAACGTCCTGACTTTC.

This clone was observed a few times. This chain joins TRBV13 and TRBJ1-1, with 8 bases matching TRBD1. This CDR3 region has 14 residues. Germline values: CDR1 PRHDT, CDR2 FYEKMQ (reference sequence). After removal of 5 bases from V and 2 bases from J, the junction contained 4 bases not matched to a gene. CDR3 bases: TGTGCCAGCAGCGACGGGACAGGAAACACTGAAGCTTTCTTT. Translated: CASSDGTGNTEAFF.

This clone was counted only a few times. V gene TRBV2 combines with J gene TRBJ2-1; D is perhaps TRBD1 (6 bases). Germline V CDR1 and CDR2: SNHLY, FYNNEI. The CDR3 covers 14 residues. The V gene lost 2 bases and the J gene lost 3 bases, with 8 bases spanning the gap. CDR3 bases: TGTGCCAGCAGTGAACAGGGGTTCTACAATGAGCAGTTCTTC. This gives the protein CASSEQGFYNEQFF.

The chain joins TRBV3-1 (or the pseudogene TRBV3-2) to TRBJ1-5; 8 nucleotides align to TRBD1. The CDR3 is made up of 16 amino acids. Germline V gene lookup returns CDR1 LGHDT and CDR2 YNNKEL (reference sequence). Unmatched junction bases numbered 16, after V lost 8 bases and J lost 7 bases. The CDR3 spells CASCNSDRGKCQPQHF. The CDR3 coding sequence is TGTGCCAGCTGTAACTCCGACAGGGGAAAATGCCAGCCCCAGCATTTT.

This clone was counted between two and nine times. The genes are TRBV5-4 and TRBJ2-6, with TRBD1 identical over 9 bases. The junction had 6 bases not matched to a gene; V was cut back by 5 bases and J by 0 bases. This CDR3 comprises 17 residues. Germline V lookup: CDR1 SGHNT, CDR2 YYREEE (reference sequence). The CDR3 DNA follows: TGTGCCAGCAGTTATGGACAGGGGATCTCTGGGGCCAACGTCCTGACTTTC. Residues: CASSYGQGISGANVLTF. Filled out from reference TRBV5-4 and TRBJ2-6, the complete variable domain reads ETGVTQSPTHLIKTRGQQVTLRCSSQSGHNTVSWYQQALGQGPQFIFQYYREEENGRGNFPPRFSGLQFPNYSSELNVNALELDDSALYLCASSYGQGISGANVLTFGAGSRLTVL.